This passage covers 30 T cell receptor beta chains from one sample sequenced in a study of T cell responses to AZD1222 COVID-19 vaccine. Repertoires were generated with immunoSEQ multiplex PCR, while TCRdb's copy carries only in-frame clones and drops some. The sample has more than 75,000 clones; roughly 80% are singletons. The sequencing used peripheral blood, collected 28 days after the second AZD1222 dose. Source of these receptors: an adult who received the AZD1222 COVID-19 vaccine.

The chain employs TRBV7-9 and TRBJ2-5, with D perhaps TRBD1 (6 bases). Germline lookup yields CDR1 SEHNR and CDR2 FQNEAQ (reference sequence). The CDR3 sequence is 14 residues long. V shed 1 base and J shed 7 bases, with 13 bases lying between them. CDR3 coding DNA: TGTGCCAGCAGCTTAGTGGTGACAGGACCGACCCAGTACTTC. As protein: CASSLVVTGPTQYF. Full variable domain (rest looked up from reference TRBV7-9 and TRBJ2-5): DTGVSQNPRHKITKRGQNVTFRCDPISEHNRLYWYRQTLGQGPEFLTYFQNEAQLEKSRLLSDRFSAERPKGSFSTLEIQRTEQGDSAMYLCASSLVVTGPTQYFGPGTRLLVL.

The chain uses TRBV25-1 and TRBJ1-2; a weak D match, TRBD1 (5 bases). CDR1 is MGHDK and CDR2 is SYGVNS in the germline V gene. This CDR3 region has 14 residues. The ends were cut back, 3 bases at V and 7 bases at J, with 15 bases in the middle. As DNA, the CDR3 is TGTGCCAGCAGTGAGCAGGGTGTTATGTCTGGCTACACCTTC. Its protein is CASSEQGVMSGYTF.

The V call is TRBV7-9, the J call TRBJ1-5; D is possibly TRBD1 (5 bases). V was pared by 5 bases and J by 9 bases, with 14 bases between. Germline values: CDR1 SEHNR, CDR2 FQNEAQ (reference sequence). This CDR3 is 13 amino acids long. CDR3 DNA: TGTGCCAGCAGCGGTCGGGGCAGCGGGCCCCAGCATTTT. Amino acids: CASSGRGSGPQHF.

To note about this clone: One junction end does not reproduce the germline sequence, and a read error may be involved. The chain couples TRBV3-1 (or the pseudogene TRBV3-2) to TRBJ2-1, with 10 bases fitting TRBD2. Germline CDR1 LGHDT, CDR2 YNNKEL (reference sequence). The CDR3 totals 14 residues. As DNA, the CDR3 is TGTGCCAGCAGACAAGCGGGAGGGGGGAATGAGCAGTTCTTC. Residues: CASRQAGGGNEQFF.

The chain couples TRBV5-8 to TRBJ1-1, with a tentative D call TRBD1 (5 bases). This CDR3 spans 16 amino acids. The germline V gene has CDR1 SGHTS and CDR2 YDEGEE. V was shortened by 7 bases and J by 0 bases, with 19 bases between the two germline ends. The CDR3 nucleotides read TGTGCCAGCGTCTCCCGTGGGGGAATTATGAACACTGAAGCTTTCTTT. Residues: CASVSRGGIMNTEAFF.

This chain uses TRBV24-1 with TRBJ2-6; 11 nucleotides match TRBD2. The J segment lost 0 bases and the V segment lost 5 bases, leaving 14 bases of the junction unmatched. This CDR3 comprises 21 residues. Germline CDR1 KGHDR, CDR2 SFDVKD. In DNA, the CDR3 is TGTGCCACCAGTGGGGTGGGACTAGCGGACCCGCTTTTCTCTGGGGCCAACGTCCTGACTTTC. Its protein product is CATSGVGLADPLFSGANVLTF.

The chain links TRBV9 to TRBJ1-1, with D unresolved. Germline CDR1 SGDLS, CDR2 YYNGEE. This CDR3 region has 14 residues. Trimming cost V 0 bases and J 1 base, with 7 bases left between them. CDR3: CASSVEHSNTEAFF. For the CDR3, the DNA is TGTGCCAGCAGCGTAGAACATTCGAACACTGAAGCTTTCTTT.

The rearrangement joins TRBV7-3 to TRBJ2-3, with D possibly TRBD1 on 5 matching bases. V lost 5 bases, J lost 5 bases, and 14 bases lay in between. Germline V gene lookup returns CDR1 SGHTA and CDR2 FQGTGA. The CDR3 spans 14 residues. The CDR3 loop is CASSRGQGLDTQYF. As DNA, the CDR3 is TGTGCCAGCAGCCGCGGACAAGGCTTAGATACGCAGTATTTT.

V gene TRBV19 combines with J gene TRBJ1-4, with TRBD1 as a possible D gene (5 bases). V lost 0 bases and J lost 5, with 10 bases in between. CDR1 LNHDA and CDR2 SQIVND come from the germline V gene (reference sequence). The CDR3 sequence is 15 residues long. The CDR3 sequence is CASSIDGGENEKLFF. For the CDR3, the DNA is TGTGCCAGTAGTATAGATGGGGGTGAGAATGAAAAACTGTTTTTT.

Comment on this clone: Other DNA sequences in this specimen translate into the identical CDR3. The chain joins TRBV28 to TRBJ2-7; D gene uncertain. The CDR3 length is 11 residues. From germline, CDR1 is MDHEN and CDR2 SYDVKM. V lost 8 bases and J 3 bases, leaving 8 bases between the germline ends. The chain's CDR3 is CASGPSYEQYF. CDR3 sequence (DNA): TGTGCCAGCGGACCTAGCTACGAGCAGTACTTC.

CDR3 loop: CASSFGEGTHETQYF. The CDR3 bases are TGTGCCAGCAGCTTTGGGGAGGGGACGCATGAGACCCAGTACTTC. The V call is TRBV7-9, the J call TRBJ2-5; 7 bases fit TRBD2. Germline CDR1 reads SEHNR; CDR2 reads FQNEAQ (reference sequence). Trimming cost V 3 bases and J 5 bases; bases outside gene matches: 9. The CDR3 covers 15 residues.

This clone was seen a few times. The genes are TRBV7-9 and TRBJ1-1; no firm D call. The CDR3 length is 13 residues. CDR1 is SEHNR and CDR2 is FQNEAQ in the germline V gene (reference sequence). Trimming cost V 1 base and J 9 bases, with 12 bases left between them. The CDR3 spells CASSLGARSQAFF. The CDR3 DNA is TGTGCCAGCAGCTTAGGGGCACGGTCCCAAGCTTTCTTT.

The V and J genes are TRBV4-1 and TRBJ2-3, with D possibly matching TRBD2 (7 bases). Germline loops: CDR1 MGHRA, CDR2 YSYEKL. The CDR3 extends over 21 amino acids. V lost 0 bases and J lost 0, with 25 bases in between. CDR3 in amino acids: CASSQEAIGGRGRASTDTQYF. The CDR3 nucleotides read TGCGCCAGCAGCCAAGAGGCCATAGGGGGGAGGGGTCGGGCTAGCACAGATACGCAGTATTTT.

CDR3 in amino acids: CASSPGPSGANVLTF. The CDR3, as DNA: TGTGCCAGCAGCCCCGGCCCCTCTGGGGCCAACGTCCTGACTTTC. The chain joins TRBV7-2 to TRBJ2-6; D uncertain. Trimming shortened V by 5 bases and J by 0 bases, and 8 bases separated the two germline ends. CDR3 size: 15 residues. In germline, CDR1 is SGHTA, CDR2 FQGNSA.

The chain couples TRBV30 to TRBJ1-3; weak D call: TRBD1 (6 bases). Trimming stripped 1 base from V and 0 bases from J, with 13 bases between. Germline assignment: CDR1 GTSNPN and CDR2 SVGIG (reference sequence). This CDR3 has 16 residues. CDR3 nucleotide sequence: TGTGCCTGGAGTGGTGGGGGCTCATTCTCTGGAAACACCATATATTTT. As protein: CAWSGGGSFSGNTIYF.

CDR3 region: CASSQSRTDYNEQFF. The CDR3 DNA follows: TGTGCCAGCAGCCAATCGCGGACAGACTACAATGAGCAGTTCTTC. The chain uses TRBV3-1 (or the pseudogene TRBV3-2) and TRBJ2-1; a weak D match, TRBD1 (6 bases). V was shortened by 2 bases and J by 3 bases, with 11 bases between the two germline ends. CDR1 LGHDT and CDR2 YNNKEL come from the germline V gene (reference sequence). The CDR3 extends over 15 amino acids.

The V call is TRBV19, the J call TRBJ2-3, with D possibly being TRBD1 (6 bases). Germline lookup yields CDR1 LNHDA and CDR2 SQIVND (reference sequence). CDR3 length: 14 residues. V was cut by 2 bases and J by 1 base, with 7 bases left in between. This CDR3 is CASSIKGGTDTQYF. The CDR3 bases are TGTGCCAGTAGTATAAAGGGGGGCACAGATACGCAGTATTTT.

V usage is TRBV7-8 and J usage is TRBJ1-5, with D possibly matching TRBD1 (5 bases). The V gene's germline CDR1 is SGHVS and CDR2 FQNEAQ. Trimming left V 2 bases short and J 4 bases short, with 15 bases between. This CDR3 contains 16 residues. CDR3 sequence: CASSLSWQGLNQPQHF. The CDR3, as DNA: TGTGCCAGCAGCTTATCTTGGCAGGGTTTAAATCAGCCCCAGCATTTT.

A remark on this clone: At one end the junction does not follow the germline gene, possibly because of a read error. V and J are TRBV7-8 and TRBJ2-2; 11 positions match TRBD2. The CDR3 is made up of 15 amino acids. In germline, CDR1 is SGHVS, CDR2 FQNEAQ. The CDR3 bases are TGTGCCAGCAGCCTAGCGGGAGGGAACACCGGGGAGCTGTTTTTT. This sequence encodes CASSLAGGNTGELFF. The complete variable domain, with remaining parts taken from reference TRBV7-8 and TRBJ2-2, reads GAGVSQSPRYKVAKRGQDVALRCDPISGHVSLFWYQQALGQGPEFLTYFQNEAQLDKSGLPSDRFFAERPEGSVSTLKIQRTQQEDSAVYLCASSLAGGNTGELFFGEGSRLTVL.

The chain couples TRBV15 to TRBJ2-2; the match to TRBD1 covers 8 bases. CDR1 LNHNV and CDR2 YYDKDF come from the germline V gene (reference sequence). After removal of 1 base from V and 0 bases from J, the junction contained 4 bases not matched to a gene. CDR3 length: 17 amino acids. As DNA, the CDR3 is TGTGCCACCAGCAGAGGTCGACAGGGGCCGAACACCGGGGAGCTGTTTTTT. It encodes CATSRGRQGPNTGELFF.

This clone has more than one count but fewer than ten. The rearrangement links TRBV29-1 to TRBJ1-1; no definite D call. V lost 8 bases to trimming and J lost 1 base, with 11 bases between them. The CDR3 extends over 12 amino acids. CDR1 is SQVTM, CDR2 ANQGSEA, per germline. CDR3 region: CSILTANTEAFF. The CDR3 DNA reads TGCAGCATTCTTACAGCGAACACTGAAGCTTTCTTT.

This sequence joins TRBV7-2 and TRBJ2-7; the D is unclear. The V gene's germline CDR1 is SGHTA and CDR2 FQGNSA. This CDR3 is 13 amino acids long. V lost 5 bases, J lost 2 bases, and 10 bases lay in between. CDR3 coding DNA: TGTGCCAGCAGCCCCCCCGCTACCTACGAGCAGTACTTC. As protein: CASSPPATYEQYF.

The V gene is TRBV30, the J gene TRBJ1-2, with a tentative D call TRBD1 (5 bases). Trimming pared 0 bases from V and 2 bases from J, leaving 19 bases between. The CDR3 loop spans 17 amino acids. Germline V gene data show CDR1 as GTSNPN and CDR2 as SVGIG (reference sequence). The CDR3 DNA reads TGTGCCTGGAGTGTAGGGGTTTATAGACCGCAAAACTATGGCTACACCTTC. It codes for CAWSVGVYRPQNYGYTF.

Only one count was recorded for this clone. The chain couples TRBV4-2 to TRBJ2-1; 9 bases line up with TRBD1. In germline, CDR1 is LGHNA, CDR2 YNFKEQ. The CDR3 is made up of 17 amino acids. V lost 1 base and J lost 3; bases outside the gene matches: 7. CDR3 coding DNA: TGTGCCAGCAGCCAAGTCGCTACAGGGGGCAACTACAATGAGCAGTTCTTC. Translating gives CASSQVATGGNYNEQFF.

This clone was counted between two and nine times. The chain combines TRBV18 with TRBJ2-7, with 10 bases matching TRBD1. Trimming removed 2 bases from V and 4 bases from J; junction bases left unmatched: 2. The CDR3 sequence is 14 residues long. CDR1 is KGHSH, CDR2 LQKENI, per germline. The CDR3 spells CASSPDRGHYEQYF. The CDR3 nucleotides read TGTGCCAGCTCACCAGACAGGGGGCATTACGAGCAGTACTTC.

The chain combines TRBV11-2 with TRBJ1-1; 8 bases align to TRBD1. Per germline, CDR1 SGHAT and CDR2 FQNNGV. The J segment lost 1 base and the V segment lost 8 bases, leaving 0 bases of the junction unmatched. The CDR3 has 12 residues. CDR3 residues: CASGTGNTEAFF. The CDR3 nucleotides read TGTGCCAGCGGGACAGGGAACACTGAAGCTTTCTTT.

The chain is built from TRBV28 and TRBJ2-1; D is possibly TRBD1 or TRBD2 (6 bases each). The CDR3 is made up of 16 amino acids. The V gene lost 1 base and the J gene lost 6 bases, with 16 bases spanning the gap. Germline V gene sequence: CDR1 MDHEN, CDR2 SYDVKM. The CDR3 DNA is TGTGCCAGCAGTTTATTCGGGGGCGCGGGAATCAATGAGCAGTTCTTC. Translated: CASSLFGGAGINEQFF.

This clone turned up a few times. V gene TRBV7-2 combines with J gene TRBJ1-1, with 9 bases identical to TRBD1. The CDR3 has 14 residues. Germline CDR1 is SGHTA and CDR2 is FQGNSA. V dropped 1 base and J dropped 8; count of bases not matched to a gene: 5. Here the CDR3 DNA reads TGTGCCAGCAGCTTAGGACAGGGGGTTGGCGAAGCTTTCTTT. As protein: CASSLGQGVGEAFF.

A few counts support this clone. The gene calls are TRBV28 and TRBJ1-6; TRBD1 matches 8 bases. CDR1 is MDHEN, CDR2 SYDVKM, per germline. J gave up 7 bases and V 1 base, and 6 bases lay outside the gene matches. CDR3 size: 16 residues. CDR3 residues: CASSLFRGLENSPLHF. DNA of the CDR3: TGTGCCAGCAGTTTATTCAGGGGGCTGGAGAATTCACCCCTCCACTTT. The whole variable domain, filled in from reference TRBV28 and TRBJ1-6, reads DVKVTQSSRYLVKRTGEKVFLECVQDMDHENMFWYRQDPGLGLRLIYFSYDVKMKEKGDIPEGYSVSREKKERFSLILESASTNQTSMYLCASSLFRGLENSPLHFGNGTRLTVT.

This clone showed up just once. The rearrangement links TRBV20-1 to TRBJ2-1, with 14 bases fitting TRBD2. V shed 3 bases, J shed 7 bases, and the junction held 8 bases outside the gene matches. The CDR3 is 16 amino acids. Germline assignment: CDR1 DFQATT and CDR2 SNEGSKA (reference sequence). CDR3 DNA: TGCAGTGCTAGTAAGAGACTAGCGGGAGGGATAAATGAGCAGTTCTTC. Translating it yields CSASKRLAGGINEQFF.